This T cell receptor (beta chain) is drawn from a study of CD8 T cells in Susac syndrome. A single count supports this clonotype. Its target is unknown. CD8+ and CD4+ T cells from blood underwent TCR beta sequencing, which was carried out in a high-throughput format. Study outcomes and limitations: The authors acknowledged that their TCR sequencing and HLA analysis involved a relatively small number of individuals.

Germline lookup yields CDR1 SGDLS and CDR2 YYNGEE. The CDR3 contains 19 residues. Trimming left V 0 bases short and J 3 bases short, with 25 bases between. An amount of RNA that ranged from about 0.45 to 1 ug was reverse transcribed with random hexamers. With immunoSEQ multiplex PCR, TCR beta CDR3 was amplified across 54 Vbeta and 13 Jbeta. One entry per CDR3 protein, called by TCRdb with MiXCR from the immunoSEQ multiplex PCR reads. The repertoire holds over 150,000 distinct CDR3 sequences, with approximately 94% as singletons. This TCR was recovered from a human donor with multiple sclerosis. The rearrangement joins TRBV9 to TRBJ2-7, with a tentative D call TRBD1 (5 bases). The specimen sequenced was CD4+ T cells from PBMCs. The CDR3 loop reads CASSVVKGSSNHPYYEQYF. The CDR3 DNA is TGTGCCAGCAGCGTAGTGAAGGGGTCCTCCAACCATCCTTACTACGAGCAGTACTTC.